These 5 T cell receptor beta chains originate from one sample sequenced in a study of blood T cell repertoires in COVID-19. Data came from immunoSEQ multiplex PCR; TCRdb stores just in-frame clones and leaves some out. Among approximately 170,000 clones listed, about four fifths were seen once. Sequencing input: peripheral blood. All receptors come from a man in his 70s who had recovered from COVID-19.

The chain carries TRBV5-4 and TRBJ2-7, with D maybe TRBD2 (5 bases). The CDR3 has 14 residues. Between the trimmed V and J ends, which lost 3 bases and 4 bases, there was a span of 14 bases. Germline CDR1 is SGHNT and CDR2 is YYREEE (reference sequence). The CDR3 coding sequence is TGTGCCAGCAGCTCCCTGGGGAGCGCATACGAGCAGTACTTC. This codes for CASSSLGSAYEQYF.

This rearrangement joins TRBV27 to TRBJ2-7; TRBD2 agrees at 9 bases. V lost 6 bases and J lost 7; bases outside the gene matches: 13. Per the germline V gene, CDR1 is MNHEY and CDR2 is SMNVEV (reference sequence). This CDR3 comprises 15 residues. The DNA of the CDR3 is TGTGCCAGCAGAAGACTAGCGGCCCACTCAAGGGAGCAGTACTTC. As protein: CASRRLAAHSREQYF.

The J gene is TRBJ1-5, the V gene TRBV24-1; possible D gene TRBD1, 6 bases. This CDR3 contains 15 residues. The V gene lost 6 bases and the J gene lost 2 bases, with 13 bases spanning the gap. Germline lookup yields CDR1 KGHDR and CDR2 SFDVKD. The CDR3 is CATSQGTSGNQPQHF. Here the CDR3 DNA reads TGTGCCACCAGTCAGGGGACCTCGGGCAATCAGCCCCAGCATTTT.

The rearrangement uses TRBV12-5 and TRBJ2-2; 7 bases are shared with TRBD1. V lost 4 bases and J lost 4; bases outside the gene matches: 9. CDR1 is LGHNT, CDR2 FRNRAP, per germline. The CDR3 totals 16 residues. The CDR3 loop reads CASGSTGIIGTGELFF. The CDR3 coding sequence is TGTGCTAGTGGTTCGACAGGGATTATCGGCACCGGGGAGCTGTTTTTT. Looking up the rest from reference TRBV12-5 and TRBJ2-2 gives the full variable domain: DARVTQTPRHKVTEMGQEVTMRCQPILGHNTVFWYRQTMMQGLELLAYFRNRAPLDDSGMPKDRFSAEMPDATLATLKIQPSEPRDSAVYFCASGSTGIIGTGELFFGEGSRLTVL.

The chain employs TRBV5-4 and TRBJ2-1; possibly TRBD2 for D (6 bases). The CDR3 spans 13 residues. Germline V gene data show CDR1 as SGHNT and CDR2 as YYREEE (reference sequence). V lost 3 bases to trimming and J lost 10 bases, with 14 bases between them. The CDR3 loop reads CASSSGTPWEQFF. CDR3 in DNA: TGTGCCAGCAGCTCCGGGACTCCTTGGGAGCAGTTCTTC.